Listed below are T cell receptor beta chains from one sample, sequenced in a study of cytomegalovirus exposure and HLA in healthy donors. Sequencing used immunoSEQ multiplex PCR; TCRdb keeps in-frame clones, though not all of them. The repertoire holds 80,000 to 95,000 clones, with about four fifths as singletons. Sequenced sample: PBMCs. All receptors come from a woman aged 18-29 years in good health and CMV-seropositive. Both conserved end residues are part of each CDR3. D genes are given only for firm matches. The size entry is marked missing in some rows and otherwise reads once, few, many or a size class.

j_call: TRBJ1-2
d_call: .
clone_size: once
v_call: TRBV6-5
cdr3_aa: CASSYSLGNYGYTF
cdr3_nt: TGTGCCAGCAGTTACTCGTTGGGCAACTATGGCTACACCTTC

j_call: TRBJ1-1
d_call: .
clone_size: once
v_call: TRBV7-9
cdr3_aa: CASSSSRQDTEAFF
cdr3_nt: TGTGCCAGCAGCTCGAGTCGGCAGGACACTGAAGCTTTCTTT

j_call: TRBJ1-5
d_call: .
clone_size: .
v_call: TRBV30
cdr3_aa: CAWGSGSRIQPQHF
cdr3_nt: TGTGCCTGGGGATCCGGGAGCCGGATTCAGCCCCAGCATTTT

j_call: TRBJ2-7
d_call: .
clone_size: .
v_call: TRBV4-1
cdr3_aa: CASSQAAREARLFEQYF
cdr3_nt: TGCGCCAGCAGCCAAGCGGCGAGGGAAGCGCGTTTATTCGAGCAGTACTTC

j_call: TRBJ2-7
d_call: TRBD2
clone_size: .
v_call: TRBV15
cdr3_aa: CATSIDIAGGYYEQYF
cdr3_nt: TGTGCCACCAGCATCGACATAGCGGGAGGATACTACGAGCAGTACTTC

j_call: TRBJ2-2
d_call: .
clone_size: .
v_call: TRBV2
cdr3_aa: CASKTGRATGELFF
cdr3_nt: TGTGCCAGCAAAACAGGTCGGGCCACCGGGGAGCTGTTTTTT

j_call: TRBJ2-7
d_call: .
clone_size: .
v_call: TRBV5-1
cdr3_aa: CASSLKGGDHEQYF
cdr3_nt: TGCGCCAGCAGCTTGAAAGGGGGAGATCACGAGCAGTACTTC

j_call: TRBJ2-5
d_call: .
clone_size: .
v_call: TRBV27
cdr3_aa: CASSDTYQETQYF
cdr3_nt: TGTGCCAGCAGCGACACTTACCAAGAGACCCAGTACTTC

j_call: TRBJ1-5
d_call: TRBD1
clone_size: .
v_call: TRBV28
cdr3_aa: CATTGGEGNQPQHF
cdr3_nt: TGTGCCACAACAGGGGGCGAGGGCAATCAGCCCCAGCATTTT

j_call: TRBJ2-7
d_call: TRBD1
clone_size: few
v_call: TRBV6-1
cdr3_aa: CASCAFTGEGSYEQYF
cdr3_nt: TGTGCCAGCTGTGCCTTCACAGGGGAAGGATCCTACGAGCAGTACTTC

j_call: TRBJ1-1
d_call: .
clone_size: .
v_call: TRBV28
cdr3_aa: CASRPTGFMVAFF
cdr3_nt: TGTGCCAGCAGGCCTACAGGGTTCATGGTGGCTTTCTTT

j_call: TRBJ2-1
d_call: TRBD2
clone_size: .
v_call: TRBV14
cdr3_aa: CASSRRSRASGANEQFF
cdr3_nt: TGTGCCAGCAGCCGTAGGTCACGGGCTAGCGGGGCTAATGAGCAGTTCTTC

j_call: TRBJ2-7
d_call: TRBD2
clone_size: .
v_call: TRBV9
cdr3_aa: CASSVGLASNYEQYF
cdr3_nt: TGTGCCAGCAGCGTAGGACTAGCGAGTAACTACGAGCAGTACTTC

j_call: TRBJ1-2
d_call: .
clone_size: .
v_call: TRBV21-1
cdr3_aa: CASSTGGYGYTF
cdr3_nt: TGTGCCAGCAGCACAGGTGGGTATGGCTACACCTTC

j_call: TRBJ2-7
d_call: .
clone_size: .
v_call: TRBV20-1
cdr3_aa: CSAGDSSEQYF
cdr3_nt: TGCAGTGCTGGAGACAGTTCCGAGCAGTACTTC

j_call: TRBJ2-3
d_call: .
clone_size: .
v_call: TRBV7-3
cdr3_aa: CASSLGRRGHTDTQYF
cdr3_nt: TGTGCCAGCAGCTTAGGTAGGCGGGGCCACACAGATACGCAGTATTTT

j_call: TRBJ2-7
d_call: .
clone_size: .
v_call: TRBV7-6
cdr3_aa: CASSSTGTNEQYF
cdr3_nt: TGTGCCAGCAGCTCTACAGGGACTAACGAGCAGTACTTC

j_call: TRBJ1-2
d_call: TRBD1
clone_size: .
v_call: TRBV7-9
cdr3_aa: CASSFHPDRRYGYTF
cdr3_nt: TGTGCCAGCAGCTTCCACCCGGACAGGCGCTATGGCTACACCTTC

j_call: TRBJ1-4
d_call: .
clone_size: .
v_call: TRBV28
cdr3_aa: CASSNDVHGSEKLFF
cdr3_nt: TGTGCCAGCAGCAATGACGTCCATGGGAGTGAAAAACTGTTTTTT

j_call: TRBJ1-1
d_call: .
clone_size: .
v_call: TRBV7-7
cdr3_aa: CASSPYGGTDTEAFF
cdr3_nt: TGTGCTAGCAGCCCCTATGGAGGGACCGACACTGAAGCTTTCTTT

j_call: TRBJ2-5
d_call: .
clone_size: .
v_call: TRBV7-3
cdr3_aa: CASSRGGIPTETQYF
cdr3_nt: TGTGCCAGCTCTCGGGGCGGGATACCGACGGAGACCCAGTACTTC

j_call: TRBJ1-1
d_call: .
clone_size: .
v_call: TRBV7-2
cdr3_aa: CASSSFMNTEAFF
cdr3_nt: TGTGCCAGCAGCTCTTTTATGAACACTGAAGCTTTCTTT

j_call: TRBJ2-5
d_call: .
clone_size: .
v_call: TRBV5-4
cdr3_aa: CASSLVTGETQYF
cdr3_nt: TGTGCCAGCAGCTTGGTAACTGGAGAGACCCAGTACTTC

j_call: TRBJ2-2
d_call: .
clone_size: .
v_call: TRBV5-4
cdr3_aa: CASSATGSDGELFF
cdr3_nt: TGTGCCAGCAGCGCCACAGGGTCTGACGGGGAGCTGTTTTTT

j_call: TRBJ1-5
d_call: .
clone_size: .
v_call: TRBV7-9
cdr3_aa: CASSLETGTIGNQPQHF
cdr3_nt: TGTGCCAGCAGCTTAGAAACAGGGACGATAGGCAATCAGCCCCAGCATTTT

j_call: TRBJ2-7
d_call: .
clone_size: many
v_call: TRBV21-1
cdr3_aa: CASPRLARYEQYF
cdr3_nt: TGTGCCAGCCCACGACTAGCGAGGTACGAGCAGTACTTC

j_call: TRBJ2-1
d_call: TRBD2
clone_size: .
v_call: TRBV7-9
cdr3_aa: CASSPLAGTVNNEQFF
cdr3_nt: TGTGCCAGCAGCCCACTAGCGGGAACTGTGAACAATGAGCAGTTCTTC

j_call: TRBJ1-1
d_call: TRBD1
clone_size: .
v_call: TRBV5-1
cdr3_aa: CASSLASQGAEAFF
cdr3_nt: TGCGCCAGCAGCTTGGCCTCACAGGGGGCCGAAGCTTTCTTT

j_call: TRBJ1-1
d_call: .
clone_size: few
v_call: TRBV19
cdr3_aa: CASSIRGSTEAFF
cdr3_nt: TGTGCCAGTAGTATCAGGGGTAGCACTGAAGCTTTCTTT

j_call: TRBJ1-4
d_call: TRBD1
clone_size: .
v_call: TRBV27
cdr3_aa: CASSPTPDRVREKLFF
cdr3_nt: TGTGCCAGCAGTCCTACCCCGGACAGGGTACGAGAAAAACTGTTTTTT

j_call: TRBJ2-7
d_call: .
clone_size: once
v_call: TRBV4-2
cdr3_aa: CASSQVADGGAIVSYEQYF
cdr3_nt: TGTGCCAGCAGCCAAGTCGCAGACGGCGGGGCGATTGTGTCCTACGAGCAGTACTTC

j_call: TRBJ1-2
d_call: .
clone_size: .
v_call: TRBV7-9
cdr3_aa: CASSPGIGDYGYTF
cdr3_nt: TGTGCCAGCAGCCCAGGGATTGGCGACTATGGCTACACCTTC

j_call: TRBJ2-1
d_call: TRBD2
clone_size: .
v_call: TRBV7-3
cdr3_aa: CASSLNGLAANEQFF
cdr3_nt: TGTGCCAGCAGCTTAAATGGTCTAGCGGCCAATGAGCAGTTCTTC